This TCR beta chain was sequenced in a study of T cells in Graves' hyperthyroidism and ophthalmopathy. Study-wide results and caveats: Most thyroid clonotypes with frequency above 0.001 were detected in blood.

This clonotype was recorded many times. Its specificity is not known. TCR beta CDR3 region amplification was performed from RNA transcripts. The HTBI primer set served for first-round RT-PCR of the TCR CDR3. TCRdb ran MiXCR on the multiplex PCR reads and lists one entry per CDR3 protein. The profile shows 550,000 to 650,000 distinct CDR3 sequences, roughly 13% of them singletons. J was trimmed by 1 base and V by 0 bases; bases with no gene match: 6. The CDR3 is 17 amino acids. The V gene's germline CDR1 is MNHEY and CDR2 SVGEGT. Isolation of PBMCs was performed on around 9.4 ml fresh peripheral blood. This TCR derives from a woman in her twenties or thirties with Graves' hyperthyroidism that later progressed to Graves' ophthalmopathy. The V call is TRBV6-2 or TRBV6-3, the J call TRBJ2-7; the match to TRBD2 covers 10 bases. Sequencing was carried out using blood. CDR3 region: CASSYSLLAGPSYEQYF. Written as DNA, the CDR3 is TGTGCCAGCAGTTACTCTCTACTAGCGGGGCCTTCCTACGAGCAGTACTTC.